These 15 T cell receptor beta chains were all obtained from the same sample, sequenced in a study of T cell changes during pregnancy in multiple sclerosis. Repertoires were generated with immunoSEQ multiplex PCR, while TCRdb's copy carries only in-frame clones and drops some. The sample yields around 130,000 clones, roughly 95% seen once. Source: peripheral blood, taken after pregnancy. The receptors shown here come from a female donor with multiple sclerosis, enrolled in a pregnancy study.

This clone showed up just once. The chain has TRBV6-5 and TRBJ2-7; TRBD2 agrees at 12 bases. CDR1 and CDR2 (germline): MNHEY, SVGAGI. Losses at the gene ends were 4 bases for V and 3 bases for J; bases not matched to a gene: 7. The CDR3 loop spans 16 amino acids. CDR3 region: CASSSMTSGRVYEQYF. CDR3 coding DNA: TGTGCCAGCAGTTCGATGACTAGCGGGAGAGTCTACGAGCAGTACTTC.

This sequence joins TRBV5-1 and TRBJ2-7; TRBD1 matches 9 bases. The CDR3 has 13 residues. The V and J ends lost 8 bases and 1 base, in that order; junction bases with no gene match: 4. Germline V CDR1 and CDR2: SGHRS, YFSETQ. This chain's CDR3 is CASSGTGSYEQYF. CDR3 DNA: TGCGCCAGTTCCGGGACAGGGTCCTACGAGCAGTACTTC.

This chain uses TRBV15 with TRBJ2-7, with D maybe TRBD2 (7 bases). Trimming removed 3 bases at V and 4 bases at J, with 19 bases between. The CDR3 sequence is 16 residues long. Germline CDR1 LNHNV, CDR2 YYDKDF (reference sequence). CDR3 loop: CATSRRVGGAGYEQYF. The CDR3 coding sequence is TGTGCCACCAGCAGGAGGGTAGGGGGGGCAGGATACGAGCAGTACTTC.

The J gene is TRBJ1-2, the V gene TRBV4-2; no clear D. V was trimmed by 1 base and J by 3 bases, leaving 6 bases between them. The CDR3 is 13 residues long. Germline CDR1 and CDR2: LGHNA and YNFKEQ. CDR3 sequence (DNA): TGTGCCAGCAGCCAAGCTAGAGACTATGGCTACACCTTC. The encoded protein is CASSQARDYGYTF.

This chain connects TRBV4-2 to TRBJ2-1; weak D call: TRBD1 (5 bases). This CDR3 has 15 residues. CDR1 LGHNA and CDR2 YNFKEQ come from the germline V gene. V was trimmed by 4 bases and J by 9 bases, leaving 19 bases between them. For the CDR3, the DNA is TGTGCCAGCAGCCCCGTAATATTACAGGATACTGAGCAGTTCTTC. Translation gives CASSPVILQDTEQFF.

The chain joins TRBV7-9 to TRBJ2-1, with 11 bases matching TRBD1. In germline, CDR1 is SEHNR, CDR2 FQNEAQ (reference sequence). The CDR3 is made up of 17 amino acids. V trimming: 3 bases; J trimming: 8 bases; junction bases outside the gene matches: 12. CDR3 sequence reads: CASSFPFGQGALDEQFF. CDR3 bases: TGTGCCAGCAGCTTCCCGTTCGGACAGGGGGCTTTAGATGAGCAGTTCTTC.

The chain uses TRBV10-3 and TRBJ2-5, with D possibly matching TRBD2 (5 bases). V lost 8 bases and J lost 7, with 23 bases in between. Germline CDR1 ENHRY, CDR2 SYGVKD. CDR3 length: 15 residues. The CDR3 DNA is TGTGCCATCGGCACGGGCGAGGGAAGCCTTGGGACCCAGTACTTC. This gives the protein CAIGTGEGSLGTQYF.

The rearrangement uses TRBV4-1 and TRBJ1-4; 7 bases line up with TRBD1. The CDR3 extends over 16 amino acids. Germline V gene lookup returns CDR1 MGHRA and CDR2 YSYEKL. The V gene end was trimmed by 4 bases and the J gene end by 5 bases; junction bases not matched to a gene: 10. In DNA form, the CDR3 reads TGCGCCAGCAGCCGTGATTCGGGGACAGCAAATGAAAAACTGTTTTTT. Its translation is CASSRDSGTANEKLFF.

The genes are TRBV25-1 and TRBJ2-7; no clear D gene. CDR3 length: 11 residues. With 4 bases removed from V and 1 base from J, the gap between germline ends came to 2 bases. CDR1 is MGHDK, CDR2 SYGVNS, per germline. CDR3 bases: TGTGCCAGCAGTGCGTCCTACGAGCAGTACTTC. It translates to CASSASYEQYF.

This clone appeared a single time. The rearrangement uses TRBV5-8 and TRBJ2-2, with TRBD1 matching 8 bases. The CDR3 loop spans 16 amino acids. The V gene's germline CDR1 is SGHTS and CDR2 YDEGEE. With V trimmed by 4 bases and J by 0 bases, 5 bases remained unmatched. The DNA for the CDR3 is TGTGCCAGCAGCCTGACAGGGGCCGCGAACACCGGGGAGCTGTTTTTT. Amino acid sequence: CASSLTGAANTGELFF. Looking up the rest from reference TRBV5-8 and TRBJ2-2 gives the full variable domain: EAGVTQSPTHLIKTRGQQATLRCSPISGHTSVYWYQQALGLGLQFLLWYDEGEERNRGNFPPRFSGRQFPNYSSELNVNALELEDSALYLCASSLTGAANTGELFFGEGSRLTVL.

Comment on this clone: The sample carries other DNA sequences with the same CDR3. This chain connects TRBV2 to TRBJ2-7, with 7 bases lining up with TRBD2. Looked up from germline, CDR1 is SNHLY and CDR2 is FYNNEI. This CDR3 is 14 amino acids long. V lost 0 bases to trimming and J lost 1 base; unmatched junction nucleotides: 0. The CDR3 sequence is CASSEARGSYEQYF. The CDR3 DNA reads as TGTGCCAGCAGTGAAGCGCGGGGGTCCTACGAGCAGTACTTC.

The chain joins TRBV6-5 to TRBJ1-1; D is perhaps TRBD1 (5 bases). V lost 0 bases to trimming and J lost 4 bases, with 9 bases between them. Germline V CDR1 and CDR2: MNHEY, SVGAGI. The CDR3 covers 14 residues. CDR3 amino acids: CASSYSDRGTEAFF. The CDR3 nucleotides are TGTGCCAGCAGTTACTCTGACAGAGGCACTGAAGCTTTCTTT.

J is TRBJ2-2 and V is TRBV6-5; D ambiguous. V was trimmed by 6 bases and J by 5 bases, leaving 7 bases between them. CDR3 length: 12 residues. Germline-derived CDR1 and CDR2 are MNHEY and SVGAGI. CDR3 amino acids: CASSRSTGELFF. In DNA, the CDR3 is TGTGCCAGCAGCAGATCTACCGGGGAGCTGTTTTTT.

The rearrangement joins TRBV18 to TRBJ2-5, with TRBD1 as a possible D gene (6 bases). CDR1 is KGHSH, CDR2 LQKENI, per germline. The CDR3 runs 15 residues. The V end was cut by 3 bases, the J end by 4 bases, with 15 bases between. CDR3 bases: TGTGCCAGCTCACCCCAGGGGCAGGGTGGAGAGACCCAGTACTTC. It specifies CASSPQGQGGETQYF.

This sequence joins TRBV27 and TRBJ2-3; the match to TRBD2 covers 12 bases. The V and J ends lost 3 bases and 3 bases, in that order; junction bases with no gene match: 4. The CDR3 runs 16 residues. Germline assignment: CDR1 MNHEY and CDR2 SMNVEV (reference sequence). DNA of the CDR3: TGTGCCAGCAGTTTTCTAGCGGGAGGGAGTACAGATACGCAGTATTTT. Its protein is CASSFLAGGSTDTQYF.